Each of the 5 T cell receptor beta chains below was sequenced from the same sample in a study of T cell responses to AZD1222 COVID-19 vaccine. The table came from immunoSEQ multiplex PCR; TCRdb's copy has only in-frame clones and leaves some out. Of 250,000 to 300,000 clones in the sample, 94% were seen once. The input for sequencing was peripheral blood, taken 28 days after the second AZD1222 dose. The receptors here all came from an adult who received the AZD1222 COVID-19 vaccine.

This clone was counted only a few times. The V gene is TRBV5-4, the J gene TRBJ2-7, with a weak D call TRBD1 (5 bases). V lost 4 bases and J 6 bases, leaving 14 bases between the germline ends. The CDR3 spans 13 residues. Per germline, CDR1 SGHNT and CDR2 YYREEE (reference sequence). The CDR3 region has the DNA TGTGCCAGCAGCGGGGCCTCCTGGGGCGAGCAGTACTTC. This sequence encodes CASSGASWGEQYF. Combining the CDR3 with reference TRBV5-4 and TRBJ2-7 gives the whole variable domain ETGVTQSPTHLIKTRGQQVTLRCSSQSGHNTVSWYQQALGQGPQFIFQYYREEENGRGNFPPRFSGLQFPNYSSELNVNALELDDSALYLCASSGASWGEQYFGPGTRLTVT.

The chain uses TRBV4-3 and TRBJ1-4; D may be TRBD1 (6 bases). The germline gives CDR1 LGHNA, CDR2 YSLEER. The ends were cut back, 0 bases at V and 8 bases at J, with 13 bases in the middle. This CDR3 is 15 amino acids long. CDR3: CASSQEGTGREKLFF. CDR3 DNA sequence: TGCGCCAGCAGCCAAGAAGGAACAGGGCGAGAAAAACTGTTTTTT.

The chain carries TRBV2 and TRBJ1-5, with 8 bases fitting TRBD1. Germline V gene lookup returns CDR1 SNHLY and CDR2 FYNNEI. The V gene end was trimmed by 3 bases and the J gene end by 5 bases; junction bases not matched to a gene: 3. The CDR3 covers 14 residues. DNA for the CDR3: TGTGCCAGCAGTGAGGACAGGGTTGATCAGCCCCAGCATTTT. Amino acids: CASSEDRVDQPQHF.

CDR3 DNA: TGTGCCAGCAGCCGGGGGAATCAGCCCCAGCATTTT. This encodes CASSRGNQPQHF. The V call is TRBV2, the J call TRBJ1-5; the D gene is possibly TRBD1 (5 bases). The CDR3 is 12 amino acids. The ends were cut back, 6 bases at V and 4 bases at J, with 7 bases in the middle. Germline assignment: CDR1 SNHLY and CDR2 FYNNEI.

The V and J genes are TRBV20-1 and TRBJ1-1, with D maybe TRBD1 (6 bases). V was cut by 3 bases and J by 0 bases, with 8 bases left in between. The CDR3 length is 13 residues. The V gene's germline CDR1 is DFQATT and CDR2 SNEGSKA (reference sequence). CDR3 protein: CSASRDMNTEAFF. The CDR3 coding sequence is TGCAGTGCTAGTAGGGACATGAACACTGAAGCTTTCTTT.